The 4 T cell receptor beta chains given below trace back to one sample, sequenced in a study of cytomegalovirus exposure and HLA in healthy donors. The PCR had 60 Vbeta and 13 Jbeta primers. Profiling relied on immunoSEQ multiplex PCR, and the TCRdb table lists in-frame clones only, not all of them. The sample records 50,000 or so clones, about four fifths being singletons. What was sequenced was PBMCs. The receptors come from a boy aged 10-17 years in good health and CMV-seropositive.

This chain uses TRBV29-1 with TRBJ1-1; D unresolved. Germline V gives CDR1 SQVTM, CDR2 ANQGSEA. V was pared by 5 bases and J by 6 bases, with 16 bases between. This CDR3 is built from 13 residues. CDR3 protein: CSVNQRGGAEAFF. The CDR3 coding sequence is TGCAGCGTTAATCAACGGGGTGGGGCTGAAGCTTTCTTT.

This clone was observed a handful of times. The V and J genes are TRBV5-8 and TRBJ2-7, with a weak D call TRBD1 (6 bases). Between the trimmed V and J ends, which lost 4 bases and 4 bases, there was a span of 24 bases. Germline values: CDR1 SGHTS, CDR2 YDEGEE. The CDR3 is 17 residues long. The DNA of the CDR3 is TGTGCCAGCAGCCCCCTGCTTAGGCAGGGGAAGTTTTACGAGCAGTACTTC. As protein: CASSPLLRQGKFYEQYF.

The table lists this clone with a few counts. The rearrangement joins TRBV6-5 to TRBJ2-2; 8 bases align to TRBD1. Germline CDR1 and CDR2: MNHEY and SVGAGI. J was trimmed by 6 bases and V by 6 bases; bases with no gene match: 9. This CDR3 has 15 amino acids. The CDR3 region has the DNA TGTGCCAGCAGCTCCGGGACAGGCTGGGCCGGGGAGCTGTTTTTT. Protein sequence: CASSSGTGWAGELFF.

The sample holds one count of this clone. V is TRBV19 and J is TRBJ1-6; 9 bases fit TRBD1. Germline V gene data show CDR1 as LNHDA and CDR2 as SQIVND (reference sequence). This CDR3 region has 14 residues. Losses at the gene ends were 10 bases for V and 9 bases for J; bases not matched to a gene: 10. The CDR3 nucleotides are TGTGCCATCCCGGGACAGGGAGTGAGTTCACCCCTCCACTTT. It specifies CAIPGQGVSSPLHF.